This paragraph covers one TCR beta chain sequence. Authors' methods: Amplifying reference gene primers gave estimates of nucleated cell counts. Data came from immunoSEQ multiplex PCR; TCRdb stores just in-frame clones and leaves some out. V and J calls and clone size are given by that table; D and trimming were obtained from the DNA. The data contain 300,000 or so clones, about nine tenths of them singletons. This record comes from a study of blood T cell repertoires in COVID-19. The CDR3 spans 14 residues. Germline V gene sequence: CDR1 SQVTM, CDR2 ANQGSEA. With 4 bases clipped from V and 4 bases from J, the junction kept 9 bases outside the gene matches.

The sequence came from a woman in her 30s with COVID-19, enrolled during active disease. The genes are TRBV29-1 and TRBJ1-2; 7 nucleotides align to TRBD1. Sequenced sample: peripheral blood. The CDR3 bases are TGCAGCGTTGCCCACGACAGGGAAGCCTATGGCTACACCTTC. Translated, it gives CSVAHDREAYGYTF.